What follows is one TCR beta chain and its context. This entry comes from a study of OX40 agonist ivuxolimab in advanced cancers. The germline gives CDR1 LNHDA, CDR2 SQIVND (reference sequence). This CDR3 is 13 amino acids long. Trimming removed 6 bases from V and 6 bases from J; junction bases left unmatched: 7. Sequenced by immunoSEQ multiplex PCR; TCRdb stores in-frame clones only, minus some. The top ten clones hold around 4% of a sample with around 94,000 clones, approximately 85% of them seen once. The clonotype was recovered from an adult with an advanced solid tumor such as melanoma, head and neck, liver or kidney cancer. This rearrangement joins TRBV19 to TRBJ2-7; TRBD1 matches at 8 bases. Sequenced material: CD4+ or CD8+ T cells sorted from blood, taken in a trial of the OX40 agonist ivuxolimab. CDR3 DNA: TGTGCCAGTAGCGACAGGGGCGAGGTCGAGCAGTACTTC. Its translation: CASSDRGEVEQYF.